The sequence of this TCR beta chain was determined in a study of blood T cell repertoires in COVID-19. Study context: The United States, Italy and Spain supplied acute and convalescent COVID-19 samples.

Germline CDR1 reads LNHDA; CDR2 reads SQIVND (reference sequence). The CDR3 is made up of 14 amino acids. The V end lost 5 bases, the J end lost 7 bases, and 17 bases lay between the germline ends. Only in-frame clones appear in the TCRdb table, and some are missing; sequencing was by immunoSEQ multiplex PCR. The table has approximately 400,000 clones, roughly four fifths seen once. This clone was recorded once. The receptor was isolated from a woman between 50 and 59 years old who had recovered from COVID-19. The V call is TRBV19, the J call TRBJ1-2, with D perhaps TRBD1 (6 bases). Sequencing was carried out using PBMCs or T cells enriched from blood (not recorded which). This chain's CDR3 is CASSAGRGVGGYTF. Here the CDR3 DNA reads TGTGCCAGTAGTGCCGGCAGGGGAGTGGGTGGCTACACCTTC.